This T cell receptor (beta chain) was identified in a study of Tregs in tolerant kidney transplant recipients. Overall study: The nonmyeloablative bone marrow transplants came from related graft donors, with transient mixed chimerism.

Germline loops: CDR1 MNHNS, CDR2 SASEGT. CDR3 length: 18 residues. After removal of 6 bases from V and 1 base from J, the junction contained 11 bases not matched to a gene. Comment on this clone: Its antigen is not identified. The CDR3 end is not reached by the read, which stops 3 residues before it; the germline J gene fills it in.

Only in-frame clones appear in the TCRdb table, and some are missing; sequencing was by immunoSEQ multiplex PCR. Its clone listing holds roughly 48,000 clones. Thawed PBMCs were FACS-sorted into unstimulated CD4+CD25+CD127- regulatory T cells, CD4+CD25- non-regulatory cells, CD4 and CD8 cells. Study-wide results and caveats: Findings come from small patient numbers and require larger validation. Tregs expanded with activated donor B cells seemed most donor-specific.

Sample: CD4+ T cells from blood, taken before the transplant. The chain links TRBV6-1 to TRBJ2-7; TRBD2 matches 14 bases. This sequence originates from a human donor who received a combined kidney and bone marrow transplant. The sequenced part of the CDR3 DNA is TGTGCCAGCAGAGAACCCGGGACTAGCGGGAGAGAATCCTACGAG. Its protein is CASREPGTSGRESYE. The whole CDR3 sequence is CASREPGTSGRESYEQYF.